The clone carrying this T cell receptor (beta chain) was seen repeatedly, ten times or more. These data belong to a study of neurological immune-mediated disorders. MiXCR, applied by TCRdb to the 5' RACE reads, yields one record per CDR3 protein. The table shows about 70,000 distinct CDR3 sequences, with under 5.5% occurring only once. CDR1 is SEHNR and CDR2 is FQNEAQ in the germline V gene (reference sequence). The CDR3 consists of 14 residues. V shed 3 bases, J shed 9 bases, and the junction held 9 bases outside the gene matches. The receptor was isolated from a woman aged 65 to 85 with multiple sclerosis. Sample: PBMCs. The rearrangement uses TRBV7-9 and TRBJ2-3; TRBD2 matches at 7 bases. CDR3 in DNA: TGTGCCAGCAGCTTTGGCGGGAGCTCTGGAACGCAGTATTTT. It specifies CASSFGGSSGTQYF.